This TCR beta chain derives from a study of radiotherapy plus CTLA-4 blockade in lung cancer. Measured with immunoSEQ multiplex PCR; TCRdb has only the in-frame clones, and not every one. The table lists tens of thousands of clones, 65% to 80% of them singletons. The study, taken as a whole, reports: TCR clones originating in tumors grew in number in blood after radiotherapy plus ipilimumab.

Germline CDR1 SGHVS, CDR2 FNYEAQ. CDR3 size: 19 residues. The ends lost 1 base at V and 5 bases at J; junction bases unmatched: 12. CTLA-4 blockade using ipilimumab, together with focal radiation, was received by patients with chemo-refractory metastatic non-small-cell lung cancer. A word on this clone: Its antigen is unidentified.

The sequenced sample was peripheral blood, obtained from a patient treated with radiotherapy plus ipilimumab. This clonotype was sampled from a human donor with non-small cell lung cancer who had a complete response to radiotherapy plus ipilimumab. This sequence joins TRBV7-6 and TRBJ2-2; TRBD2 matches 11 bases. The CDR3 region is CASSLVGTSGRRGTGELFF. For the CDR3, the DNA is TGTGCCAGCAGCTTAGTAGGGACTAGCGGCCGTAGGGGGACCGGGGAGCTGTTTTTT.